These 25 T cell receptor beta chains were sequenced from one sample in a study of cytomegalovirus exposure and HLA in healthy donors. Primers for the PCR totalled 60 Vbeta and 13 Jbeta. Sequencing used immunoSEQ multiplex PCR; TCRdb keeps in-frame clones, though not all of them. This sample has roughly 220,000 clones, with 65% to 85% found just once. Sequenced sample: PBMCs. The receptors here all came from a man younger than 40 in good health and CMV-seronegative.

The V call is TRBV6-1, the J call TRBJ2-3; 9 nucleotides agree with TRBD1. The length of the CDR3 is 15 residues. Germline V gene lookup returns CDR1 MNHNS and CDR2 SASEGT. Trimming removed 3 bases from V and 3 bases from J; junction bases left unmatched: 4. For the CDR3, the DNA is TGTGCCAGCAGTGAGCCGGGACAGGGAACAGATACGCAGTATTTT. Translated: CASSEPGQGTDTQYF.

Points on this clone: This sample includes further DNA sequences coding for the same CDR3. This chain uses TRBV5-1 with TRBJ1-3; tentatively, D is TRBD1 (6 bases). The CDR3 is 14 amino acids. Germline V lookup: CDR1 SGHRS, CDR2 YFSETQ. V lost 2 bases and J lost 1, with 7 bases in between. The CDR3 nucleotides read TGCGCCAGCAGCTTACAGGGATCTGGAAACACCATATATTTT. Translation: CASSLQGSGNTIYF.

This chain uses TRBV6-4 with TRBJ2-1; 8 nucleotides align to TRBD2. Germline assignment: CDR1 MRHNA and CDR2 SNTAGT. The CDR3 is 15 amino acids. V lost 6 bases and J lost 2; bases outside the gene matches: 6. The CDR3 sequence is CASSPEAGAYNEQFF. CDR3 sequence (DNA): TGTGCCAGCAGCCCCGAAGCGGGGGCCTACAATGAGCAGTTCTTC.

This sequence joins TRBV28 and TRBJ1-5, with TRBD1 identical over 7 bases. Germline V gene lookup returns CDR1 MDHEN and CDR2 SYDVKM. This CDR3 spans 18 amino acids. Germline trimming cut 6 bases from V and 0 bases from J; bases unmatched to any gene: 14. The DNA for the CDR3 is TGTGCCAGCAGGTTGTGGCAGGGGGTGGGTTATAGCAATCAGCCCCAGCATTTT. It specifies CASRLWQGVGYSNQPQHF.

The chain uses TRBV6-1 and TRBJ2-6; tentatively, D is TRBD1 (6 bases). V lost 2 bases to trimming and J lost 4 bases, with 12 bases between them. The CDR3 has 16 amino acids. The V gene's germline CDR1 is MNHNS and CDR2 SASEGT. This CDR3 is CASSERTGTGANVLTF. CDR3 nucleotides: TGTGCCAGCAGTGAAAGGACCGGGACAGGGGCCAACGTCCTGACTTTC.

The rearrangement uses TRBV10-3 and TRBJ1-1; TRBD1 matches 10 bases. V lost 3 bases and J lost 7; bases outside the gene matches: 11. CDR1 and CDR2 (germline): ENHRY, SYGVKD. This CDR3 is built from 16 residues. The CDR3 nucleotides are TGTGCCATCAGTGACACTCCCGGGACAGGGGATGGTGAAGCTTTCTTT. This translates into CAISDTPGTGDGEAFF.

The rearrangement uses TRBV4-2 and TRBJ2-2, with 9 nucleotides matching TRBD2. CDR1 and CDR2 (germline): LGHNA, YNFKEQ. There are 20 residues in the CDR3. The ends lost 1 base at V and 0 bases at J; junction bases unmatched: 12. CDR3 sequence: CASSQVRRLAELTNTGELFF. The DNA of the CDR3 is TGTGCCAGCAGCCAAGTTCGGCGACTAGCGGAGCTTACGAACACCGGGGAGCTGTTTTTT.

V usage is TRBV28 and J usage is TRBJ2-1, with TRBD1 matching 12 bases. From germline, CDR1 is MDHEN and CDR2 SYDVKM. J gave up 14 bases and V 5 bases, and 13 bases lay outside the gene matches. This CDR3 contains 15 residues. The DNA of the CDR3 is TGTGCCAGCAGTAGCCGGGACAGGGGGCATCTCTTGGAGTTCTTC. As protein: CASSSRDRGHLLEFF.

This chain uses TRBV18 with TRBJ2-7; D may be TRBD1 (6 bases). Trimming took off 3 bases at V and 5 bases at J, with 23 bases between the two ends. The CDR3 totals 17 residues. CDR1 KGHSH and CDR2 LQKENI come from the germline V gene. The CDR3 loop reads CASSPEDSLIFLDEQYF. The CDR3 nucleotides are TGTGCCAGCTCACCCGAGGACAGCCTGATTTTTTTGGACGAGCAGTACTTC.

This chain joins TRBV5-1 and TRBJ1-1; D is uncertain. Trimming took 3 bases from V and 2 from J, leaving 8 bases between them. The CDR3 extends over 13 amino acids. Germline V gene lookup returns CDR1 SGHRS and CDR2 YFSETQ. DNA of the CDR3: TGCGCCAGCAGCTGGCAGGTTAACACTGAAGCTTTCTTT. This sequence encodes CASSWQVNTEAFF.

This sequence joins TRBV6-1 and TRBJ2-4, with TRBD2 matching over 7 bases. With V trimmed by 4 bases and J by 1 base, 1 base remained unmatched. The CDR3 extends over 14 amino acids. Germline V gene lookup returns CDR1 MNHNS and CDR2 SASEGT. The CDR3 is CASSGGGAKNIQYF. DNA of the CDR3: TGTGCCAGCAGTGGGGGAGGGGCCAAAAACATTCAGTACTTC.

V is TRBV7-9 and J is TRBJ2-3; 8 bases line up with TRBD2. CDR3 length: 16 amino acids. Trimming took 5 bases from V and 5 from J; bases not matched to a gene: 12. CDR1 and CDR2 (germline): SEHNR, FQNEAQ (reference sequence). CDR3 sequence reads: CASSRRSGGLEDTQYF. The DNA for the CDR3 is TGTGCCAGCAGCCGCAGATCGGGGGGGCTTGAAGATACGCAGTATTTT.

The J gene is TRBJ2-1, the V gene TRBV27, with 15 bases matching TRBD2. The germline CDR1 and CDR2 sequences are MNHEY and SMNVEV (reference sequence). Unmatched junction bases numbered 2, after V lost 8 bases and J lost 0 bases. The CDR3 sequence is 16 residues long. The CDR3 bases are TGTGCCAGCGGGACTAGCGGGGGGAGCTCCTACAATGAGCAGTTCTTC. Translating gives CASGTSGGSSYNEQFF.

CDR3 protein: CASSLGGTGAYEQYF. In DNA form, the CDR3 reads TGTGCCAGCAGCTTAGGAGGGACAGGGGCATACGAGCAGTACTTC. The chain uses TRBV7-2 and TRBJ2-7; TRBD1 matches 10 bases. V trimming: 1 base; J trimming: 4 bases; junction bases outside the gene matches: 4. Per germline, CDR1 SGHTA and CDR2 FQGNSA. The CDR3 is 15 residues long.

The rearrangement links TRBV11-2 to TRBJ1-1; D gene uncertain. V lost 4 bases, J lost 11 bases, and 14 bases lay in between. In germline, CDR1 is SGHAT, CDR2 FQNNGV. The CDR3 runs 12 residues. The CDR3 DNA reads TGTGCCAGCAGCTCACGCGGGGTTGGGGCTTTCTTT. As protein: CASSSRGVGAFF.

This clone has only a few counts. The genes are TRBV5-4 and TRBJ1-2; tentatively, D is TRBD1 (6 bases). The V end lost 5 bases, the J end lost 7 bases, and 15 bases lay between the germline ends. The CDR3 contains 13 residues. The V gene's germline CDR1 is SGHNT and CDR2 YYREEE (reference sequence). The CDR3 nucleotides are TGTGCCAGCAGTCAACAGGGCCTGGTTGGCTACACCTTC. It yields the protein CASSQQGLVGYTF. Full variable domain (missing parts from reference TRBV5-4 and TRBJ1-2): ETGVTQSPTHLIKTRGQQVTLRCSSQSGHNTVSWYQQALGQGPQFIFQYYREEENGRGNFPPRFSGLQFPNYSSELNVNALELDDSALYLCASSQQGLVGYTFGSGTRLTVV.

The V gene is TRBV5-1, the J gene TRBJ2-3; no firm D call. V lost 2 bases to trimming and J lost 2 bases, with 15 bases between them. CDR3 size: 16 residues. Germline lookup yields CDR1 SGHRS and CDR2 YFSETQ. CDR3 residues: CASSFARNSFTDTQYF. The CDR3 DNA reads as TGCGCCAGCAGCTTTGCACGAAACAGCTTCACAGATACGCAGTATTTT.

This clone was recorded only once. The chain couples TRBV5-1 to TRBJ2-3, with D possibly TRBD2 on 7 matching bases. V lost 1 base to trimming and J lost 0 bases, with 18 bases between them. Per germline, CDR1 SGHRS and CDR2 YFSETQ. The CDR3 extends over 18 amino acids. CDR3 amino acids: CASSLQGGGETSTDTQYF. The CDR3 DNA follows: TGCGCCAGCAGCTTGCAGGGCGGGGGCGAGACTAGCACAGATACGCAGTATTTT.

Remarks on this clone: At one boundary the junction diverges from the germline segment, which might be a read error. CDR3 in amino acids: CSSSLADGERYNEQFF. In DNA, the CDR3 is TGTTCCAGCAGCTTAGCGGACGGCGAGCGGTACAATGAGCAGTTCTTC. The rearrangement joins TRBV7-9 to TRBJ2-1; maybe TRBD2 (6 bases). This CDR3 has 16 residues. Germline V lookup: CDR1 SEHNR, CDR2 FQNEAQ (reference sequence).

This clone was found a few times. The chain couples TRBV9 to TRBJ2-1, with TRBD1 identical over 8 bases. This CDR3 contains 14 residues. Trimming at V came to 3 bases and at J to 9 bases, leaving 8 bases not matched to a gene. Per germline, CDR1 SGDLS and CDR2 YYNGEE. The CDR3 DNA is TGTGCCAGCAGCGGCCTCCGACAGGGGCGTGAGCAGTTCTTC. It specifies CASSGLRQGREQFF.

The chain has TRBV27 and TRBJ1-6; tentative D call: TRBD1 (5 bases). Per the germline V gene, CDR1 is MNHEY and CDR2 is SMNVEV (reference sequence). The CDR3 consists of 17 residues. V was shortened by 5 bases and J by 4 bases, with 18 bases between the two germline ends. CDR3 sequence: CASSPRSGIRYNSPLHF. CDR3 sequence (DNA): TGTGCCAGCAGTCCACGATCAGGGATCAGGTATAATTCACCCCTCCACTTT.

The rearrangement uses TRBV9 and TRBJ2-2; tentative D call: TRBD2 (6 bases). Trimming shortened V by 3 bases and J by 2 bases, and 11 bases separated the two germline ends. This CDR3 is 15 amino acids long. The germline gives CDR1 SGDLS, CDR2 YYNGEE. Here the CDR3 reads CASSAGGVNTGELFF. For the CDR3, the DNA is TGTGCCAGCAGCGCCGGAGGGGTTAACACCGGGGAGCTGTTTTTT.

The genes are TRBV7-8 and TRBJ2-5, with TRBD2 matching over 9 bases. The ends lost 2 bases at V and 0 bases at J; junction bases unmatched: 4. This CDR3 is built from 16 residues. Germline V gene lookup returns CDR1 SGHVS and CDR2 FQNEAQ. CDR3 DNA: TGTGCCAGCAGCTTAAGCGCTAGCGGGGACCAAGAGACCCAGTACTTC. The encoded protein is CASSLSASGDQETQYF.

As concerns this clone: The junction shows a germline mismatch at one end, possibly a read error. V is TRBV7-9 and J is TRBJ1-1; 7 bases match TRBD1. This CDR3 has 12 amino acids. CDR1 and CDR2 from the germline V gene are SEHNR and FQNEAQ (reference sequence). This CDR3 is CSSSSGTDEAFF. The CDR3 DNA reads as TGTTCCAGCAGCTCTGGGACAGATGAAGCTTTCTTT. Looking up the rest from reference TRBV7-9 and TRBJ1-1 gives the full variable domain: DTGVSQNPRHKITKRGQNVTFRCDPISEHNRLYWYRQTLGQGPEFLTYFQNEAQLEKSRLLSDRFSAERPKGSFSTLEIQRTEQGDSAMYLCSSSSGTDEAFFGQGTRLTVV.

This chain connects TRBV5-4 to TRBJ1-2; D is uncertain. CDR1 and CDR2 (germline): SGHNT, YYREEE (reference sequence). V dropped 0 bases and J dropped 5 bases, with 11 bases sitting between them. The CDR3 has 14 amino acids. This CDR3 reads CASSLAPTSYGYTF. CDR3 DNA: TGTGCCAGCAGCTTGGCCCCCACTTCATATGGCTACACCTTC.